One and the same sample provided the 20 T cell receptor beta chains below, sequenced in a study of T cells in Graves' hyperthyroidism and ophthalmopathy. Researchers amplified the TCR beta CDR3 regions from RNA transcripts. The TCR CDR3 was amplified in a first-round RT-PCR using the HTBI primer set. TCRdb processed the multiplex PCR reads anew with MiXCR; each CDR3 protein has one entry. This table holds 450,000 to 650,000 distinct CDR3 sequences, approximately 15% found once. The sequencing sample was made of blood. The source of these receptors is a young woman with Graves' ophthalmopathy.

At least ten counts were recorded for this clonotype. V and J are TRBV20-1 and TRBJ2-7, with 7 bases fitting TRBD2. The length of the CDR3 is 13 residues. Germline V gene lookup returns CDR1 DFQATT and CDR2 SNEGSKA (reference sequence). With 3 bases clipped from V and 3 bases from J, the junction kept 5 bases outside the gene matches. The CDR3: CSASQAGYYEQYF. In nucleotides, the CDR3 is TGCAGTGCTAGCCAAGCGGGATACTACGAGCAGTACTTC.

This clonotype was found many times. The chain links TRBV29-1 to TRBJ2-3, with TRBD2 identical over 8 bases. Germline assignment: CDR1 SQVTM and CDR2 ANQGSEA. The CDR3 sequence is 14 residues long. With 4 bases clipped from V and 5 bases from J, the junction kept 8 bases outside the gene matches. The chain's CDR3 is CSVAAGGTQDTQYF. The CDR3 nucleotides are TGCAGCGTTGCGGCGGGAGGAACCCAAGATACGCAGTATTTT.

This clonotype was found a few times. The V gene is TRBV20-1, the J gene TRBJ1-5, with 10 bases that match TRBD1. With 5 bases clipped from V and 0 bases from J, the junction kept 1 base outside the gene matches. The CDR3 extends over 14 amino acids. Germline values: CDR1 DFQATT, CDR2 SNEGSKA (reference sequence). The CDR3 sequence is CSAGQGGSNQPQHF. In DNA, the CDR3 is TGCAGTGCTGGACAGGGGGGTAGCAATCAGCCCCAGCATTTT.

This clonotype has at least ten counts. The V and J genes are TRBV13 and TRBJ2-1; 14 bases match TRBD2. Germline lookup yields CDR1 PRHDT and CDR2 FYEKMQ (reference sequence). The CDR3 totals 17 residues. Trimming cost V 2 bases and J 6 bases; bases outside gene matches: 6. This chain's CDR3 is CASSLRRGLAGANEQFF. The CDR3 nucleotides read TGTGCCAGCAGCTTAAGGAGGGGACTAGCGGGAGCCAATGAGCAGTTCTTC.

The sample holds many counts of this clonotype. This chain uses TRBV28 with TRBJ1-1; D is uncertain. Germline V lookup: CDR1 MDHEN, CDR2 SYDVKM. This CDR3 spans 12 amino acids. Trimming took 6 bases from V and 4 from J, leaving 9 bases between them. The CDR3 nucleotides read TGTGCCAGCAGCCTTCTGGGCACTGAAGCTTTCTTT. Translation: CASSLLGTEAFF.

This clonotype occurred many times. In DNA form, the CDR3 reads TGTGCCAGCAGCCCCGGGGTCTACCAGTCCCAGTACTTC. Translating gives CASSPGVYQSQYF. The chain combines TRBV6-1 with TRBJ2-5, with TRBD2 as a possible D gene (5 bases). The CDR3 totals 13 residues. The ends were cut back, 6 bases at V and 9 bases at J, with 17 bases in the middle. The V gene's germline CDR1 is MNHNS and CDR2 SASEGT.

The sample holds many counts of this clonotype. J is TRBJ2-7 and V is TRBV7-6, with 7 nucleotides matching TRBD1. V was pared by 5 bases and J by 3 bases, with 13 bases of the junction left unmatched. This CDR3 spans 16 amino acids. Germline assignment: CDR1 SGHVS and CDR2 FNYEAQ. DNA of the CDR3: TGTGCCAGCAGCCCCCACGACAGGGATCCCCTCTACGAGCAGTACTTC. Amino acid sequence: CASSPHDRDPLYEQYF.

The V gene is TRBV27, the J gene TRBJ2-2; TRBD2 might be the D (5 bases). The germline V gene has CDR1 MNHEY and CDR2 SMNVEV (reference sequence). The V gene lost 6 bases and the J gene lost 6 bases, with 11 bases spanning the gap. The CDR3 spans 13 residues. This CDR3 reads CASRGFSAGELFF. The CDR3 region has the DNA TGTGCCAGCAGGGGGTTTAGCGCCGGGGAGCTGTTTTTT.

This clonotype was counted at least ten times. This chain links TRBV9 with TRBJ2-1, with 10 nucleotides matching TRBD2. Germline V gene sequence: CDR1 SGDLS, CDR2 YYNGEE. After removal of 5 bases from V and 0 bases from J, the junction contained 2 bases not matched to a gene. The CDR3 extends over 15 amino acids. The CDR3 nucleotides read TGTGCCAGCAGTGCTAGCGGGAGCTCCTACAATGAGCAGTTCTTC. As protein: CASSASGSSYNEQFF.

This clonotype has just a few counts. The rearrangement links TRBV4-3 to TRBJ2-7, with 11 positions matching TRBD2. The germline gives CDR1 LGHNA, CDR2 YSLEER. The junction had 10 bases not matched to a gene; V was cut back by 4 bases and J by 5 bases. CDR3 size: 16 residues. The CDR3 coding sequence is TGCGCCAGCAGCCCAGGGACTAGCGGTTTGTCTGACGAGCAGTACTTC. As protein: CASSPGTSGLSDEQYF.

This clonotype appeared many times. The chain combines TRBV28 with TRBJ1-2, with D perhaps TRBD1 (6 bases). This CDR3 spans 17 amino acids. Trimming stripped 3 bases from V and 3 bases from J, with 20 bases between. Germline V gene sequence: CDR1 MDHEN, CDR2 SYDVKM. Written as DNA, the CDR3 is TGTGCCAGCAGTTTGGCGGCGGCGGACAGTGTATACTATGGCTACACCTTC. Protein: CASSLAAADSVYYGYTF.

This clonotype was found a few times. The chain employs TRBV30 and TRBJ1-2; perhaps TRBD1 as D (5 bases). Germline CDR1 GTSNPN, CDR2 SVGIG (reference sequence). This CDR3 is 12 amino acids long. Trimming left V 5 bases short and J 4 bases short, with 11 bases between. CDR3 in DNA: TGTGCCTGGGCCAGGGAGCCCTATGGCTACACCTTC. Its protein product is CAWAREPYGYTF.

This rearrangement joins TRBV19 to TRBJ2-3; a possible D gene is TRBD2 (6 bases). This CDR3 contains 16 residues. The V gene lost 5 bases and the J gene lost 3 bases, with 18 bases spanning the gap. CDR1 LNHDA and CDR2 SQIVND come from the germline V gene (reference sequence). The DNA for the CDR3 is TGTGCCAGTAGTGTCGGCCCGTGGAGCGGGACAGATACGCAGTATTTT. This codes for CASSVGPWSGTDTQYF.

There are a few counts of this clonotype. The chain employs TRBV4-1 and TRBJ1-2; no definite D call. Germline CDR1 MGHRA, CDR2 YSYEKL. Trimming cost V 0 bases and J 3 bases, with 8 bases left between them. The CDR3 sequence is 14 residues long. CDR3 residues: CASSQERWDYGYTF. DNA for the CDR3: TGCGCCAGCAGCCAAGAACGGTGGGACTATGGCTACACCTTC.

In its sample, this clonotype was seen a few times. CDR3 coding DNA: TGTGCCAGTAGTATAGATCCACAACTAGCGGGAGGGCGACACGAGCAGTACTTC. Translation gives CASSIDPQLAGGRHEQYF. V is TRBV19 and J is TRBJ2-7; 13 bases align to TRBD2. Germline CDR1 and CDR2: LNHDA and SQIVND (reference sequence). J was trimmed by 5 bases and V by 0 bases; bases with no gene match: 10. CDR3 length: 18 amino acids.

This clonotype showed up many times. The chain carries TRBV13 and TRBJ2-1; 11 bases fit TRBD1. Trimming removed 1 base from V and 5 bases from J; junction bases left unmatched: 7. There are 17 residues in the CDR3. Germline V gives CDR1 PRHDT, CDR2 FYEKMQ (reference sequence). The CDR3 DNA sequence: TGTGCCAGCAGCTTAGCCCCCCCGGGACAGGGGGACAATGAGCAGTTCTTC. Translated: CASSLAPPGQGDNEQFF.

This clonotype appeared many times. The chain has TRBV12-3 or TRBV12-4 and TRBJ1-1, with D unresolved. CDR3 length equals 14 residues. Trimming pared 6 bases from V and 1 base from J, leaving 12 bases between. CDR3 nucleotide sequence: TGTGCCAGCAGCGCAGGCGGAGGGAACACTGAAGCTTTCTTT. Translation: CASSAGGGNTEAFF.

The V and J genes are TRBV11-3 and TRBJ1-6; TRBD1 agrees at 10 bases. Germline CDR1 reads SGHNT; CDR2 reads YENEEA. This CDR3 has 17 residues. J gave up 5 bases and V 6 bases, and 10 bases lay outside the gene matches. CDR3 amino acids: CASSSDRGRTDNSPLHF. The CDR3 bases are TGTGCCAGCAGTTCAGACAGGGGGCGCACAGATAATTCACCCCTCCACTTT.

This clonotype was seen ten or more times. CDR3 amino acids: CASSASYRGPSYEQYF. CDR3 DNA: TGTGCCAGCAGCGCCTCTTACAGGGGGCCCTCCTACGAGCAGTACTTC. The chain combines TRBV7-9 with TRBJ2-7; 9 nucleotides agree with TRBD1. V lost 5 bases, J lost 0 bases, and 8 bases stayed unmatched. Germline V gene data show CDR1 as SEHNR and CDR2 as FQNEAQ (reference sequence). This CDR3 spans 16 amino acids.

This clonotype was seen ten or more times. The V call is TRBV7-2, the J call TRBJ2-1; tentative D call: TRBD1 (5 bases). CDR1 SGHTA and CDR2 FQGNSA come from the germline V gene. Between the trimmed V and J ends, which lost 0 bases and 0 bases, there was a span of 6 bases. CDR3 size: 15 residues. The CDR3 DNA reads as TGTGCCAGCAGCTTAGCCAGGGTCTCCTACAATGAGCAGTTCTTC. Encoded protein: CASSLARVSYNEQFF.